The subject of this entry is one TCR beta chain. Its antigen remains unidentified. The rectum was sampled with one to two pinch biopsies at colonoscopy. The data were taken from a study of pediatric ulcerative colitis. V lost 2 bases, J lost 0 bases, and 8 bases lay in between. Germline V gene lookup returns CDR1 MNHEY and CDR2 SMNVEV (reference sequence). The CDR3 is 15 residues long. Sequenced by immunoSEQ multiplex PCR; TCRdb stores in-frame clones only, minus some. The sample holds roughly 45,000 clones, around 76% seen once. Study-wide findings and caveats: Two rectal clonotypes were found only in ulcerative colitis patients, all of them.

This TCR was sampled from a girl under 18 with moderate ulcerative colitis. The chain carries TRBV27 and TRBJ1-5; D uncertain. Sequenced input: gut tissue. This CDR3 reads CASSLRMSSNQPQHF. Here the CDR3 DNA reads TGTGCCAGCAGTTTAAGGATGAGTAGCAATCAGCCCCAGCATTTT.